Following are 5 T cell receptor beta chains from one sample sequenced in a study of T cell responses to AZD1222 COVID-19 vaccine. The assay was immunoSEQ multiplex PCR, and TCRdb's table has in-frame clones only and misses some. The data show over 120,000 clones, more than 85% seen once. The specimen was peripheral blood, collected 28 days after the second AZD1222 dose. These receptors were taken from an adult who received the AZD1222 COVID-19 vaccine.

The rearrangement uses TRBV5-5 and TRBJ2-7, with a possible D match to TRBD2 (5 bases). The CDR3 contains 15 residues. The V end lost 5 bases, the J end lost 3 bases, and 18 bases lay between the germline ends. Germline V lookup: CDR1 SGHKS, CDR2 YYEKEE (reference sequence). The CDR3 reads CASRLEGDGFYEQYF. In nucleotides, the CDR3 is TGTGCCAGCAGGCTTGAGGGCGACGGATTCTACGAGCAGTACTTC. The whole variable domain, remainder taken from reference TRBV5-5 and TRBJ2-7, is DAGVTQSPTHLIKTRGQQVTLRCSPISGHKSVSWYQQVLGQGPQFIFQYYEKEERGRGNFPDRFSARQFPNYSSELNVNALLLGDSALYLCASRLEGDGFYEQYFGPGTRLTVT.

The rearrangement joins TRBV5-1 to TRBJ1-1; D gene uncertain. The CDR3 sequence is 11 residues long. Trimming stripped 3 bases from V and 10 bases from J, with 10 bases between. Germline CDR1 is SGHRS and CDR2 is YFSETQ. In nucleotides, the CDR3 is TGCGCCAGCAGCTCCGCGAAGGGAGCTTTCTTT. Its protein is CASSSAKGAFF.

Notes on this clone: The sample has other DNA sequences that encode this CDR3 too. The genes are TRBV28 and TRBJ2-7; D is unclear. Germline values: CDR1 MDHEN, CDR2 SYDVKM. The CDR3 spans 12 residues. V was pared by 5 bases and J by 3 bases, with 8 bases between. DNA of the CDR3: TGTGCCAGCAGTCTGACTGGCTACGAGCAGTACTTC. Amino acid sequence: CASSLTGYEQYF. Supplemented by reference TRBV28 and TRBJ2-7, the full variable domain reads DVKVTQSSRYLVKRTGEKVFLECVQDMDHENMFWYRQDPGLGLRLIYFSYDVKMKEKGDIPEGYSVSREKKERFSLILESASTNQTSMYLCASSLTGYEQYFGPGTRLTVT.

A word on this clone: The same CDR3 arises from other DNA sequences in this sample as well. The rearrangement joins TRBV4-2 to TRBJ2-7; D uncertain. CDR3 size: 12 residues. The germline gives CDR1 LGHNA, CDR2 YNFKEQ. V lost 0 bases to trimming and J lost 7 bases, with 7 bases between them. CDR3 sequence: CASSQEGREQYF. The CDR3 nucleotides are TGTGCCAGCAGCCAAGAAGGTCGTGAGCAGTACTTC.

This clone was detected only once. V is TRBV10-3 and J is TRBJ2-1; the match to TRBD1 covers 8 bases. The germline V gene encodes CDR1 ENHRY and CDR2 SYGVKD. J lost 2 bases, V lost 4 bases, and 1 base had no gene match. The CDR3 spans 14 residues. Here the CDR3 reads CAISGQGTYNEQFF. The CDR3 DNA reads TGTGCCATCAGTGGACAGGGGACCTACAATGAGCAGTTCTTC.